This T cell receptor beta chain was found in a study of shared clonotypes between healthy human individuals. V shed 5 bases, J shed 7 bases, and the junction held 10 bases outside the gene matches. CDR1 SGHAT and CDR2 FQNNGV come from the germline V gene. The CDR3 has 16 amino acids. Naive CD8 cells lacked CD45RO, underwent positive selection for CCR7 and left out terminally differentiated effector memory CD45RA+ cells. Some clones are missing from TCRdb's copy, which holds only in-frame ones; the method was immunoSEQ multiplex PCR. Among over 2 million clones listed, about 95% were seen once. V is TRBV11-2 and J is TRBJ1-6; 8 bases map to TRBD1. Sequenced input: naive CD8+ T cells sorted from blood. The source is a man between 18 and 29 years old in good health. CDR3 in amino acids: CASSPHWTGLNSPLHF. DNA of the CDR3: TGTGCCAGCAGCCCTCACTGGACAGGGCTGAATTCACCCCTCCACTTT.